Presented here are 30 T cell receptor beta chains from one specimen sequenced in a study of CD8+CD57+ T cells in acquired aplastic anemia. Genomic DNA constituted the template upon which TCR beta VDJ and CDR3 profiling was performed. TCRdb independently ran MiXCR on the reads; one entry per CDR3 protein. The sample yields fewer than 250,000 distinct CDR3 sequences, roughly half seen once. The specimen was sorted CD4+, CD8+, or CD8+CD57+ T cells (not recorded which) from PBMCs. The receptor set was obtained from a human donor in good health, serving as a control.

On this clonotype: A read error is likely, as this CDR3 ends without the conserved phenylalanine or tryptophan. Because the CDR3's place on the DNA is in doubt, the DNA is left out and the CDR3 is given as listed by TCRdb. The V and J genes are TRBV2 and TRBJ1-1. The germline CDR1 and CDR2 sequences are SNHLY and FYNNEI. Termini included, the CDR3 measures 9 amino acids. The CDR3 protein is CASRPGLTS.

This clonotype was counted only a few times. A much more abundant neighbour one base away suggests this may be a read error. The chain links TRBV6-2 or TRBV6-3 to TRBJ2-5; TRBD2 is a possible D gene (6 bases). The V gene lost 5 bases and the J gene lost 0 bases, with 13 bases spanning the gap. This CDR3 is 15 amino acids long. Germline-derived CDR1 and CDR2 are MNHEY and SVGEGT. This CDR3 is CASSHRGTDQETQYF. The DNA of the CDR3 is TGTGCCAGCAGTCATCGGGGGACGGACCAAGAGACCCAGTACTTC.

J is TRBJ2-1 and V is TRBV27; D possibly matches TRBD1 or TRBD2 (6 bases each). This CDR3 is built from 16 residues. The germline V gene encodes CDR1 MNHEY and CDR2 SMNVEV (reference sequence). The germline V and J ends were trimmed by 8 bases and 8 bases, with 25 bases remaining between them. DNA for the CDR3: TGTGCCAGCTCCCTTTACGGGACCACCGGGGGCGATGAGCAGTTCTTC. Its translation: CASSLYGTTGGDEQFF.

This clonotype was found once. This rearrangement joins TRBV6-5 to TRBJ2-7; D is uncertain. Between the trimmed V and J ends, which lost 7 bases and 1 base, there was a span of 11 bases. Per germline, CDR1 MNHEY and CDR2 SVGAGI. This CDR3 is built from 13 residues. For the CDR3, the DNA is TGTGCCAGCATCTCCGGGTTTTCCTACGAGCAGTACTTC. This encodes CASISGFSYEQYF.

The CDR3 loop reads CSARGGTAFTDTQYF. The DNA of the CDR3 is TGCAGTGCTAGAGGCGGGACAGCGTTCACAGATACGCAGTATTTT. J is TRBJ2-3 and V is TRBV20-1; the D gene is possibly TRBD1 (7 bases). CDR3 length: 15 amino acids. V lost 1 base to trimming and J lost 2 bases, with 13 bases between them. Germline V gene sequence: CDR1 DFQATT, CDR2 SNEGSKA (reference sequence).

This clonotype came up many times. The chain has TRBV19 and TRBJ2-5; 7 bases align to TRBD2. V lost 6 bases, J lost 2 bases, and 6 bases stayed unmatched. CDR3 length: 14 amino acids. Germline CDR1 reads LNHDA; CDR2 reads SQIVND (reference sequence). CDR3 sequence (DNA): TGTGCCAGTAGACCCGGGGGAGGGCAAGAGACCCAGTACTTC. It specifies CASRPGGGQETQYF.

This clonotype occurred many times. This rearrangement joins TRBV5-5 to TRBJ1-6; 7 nucleotides match TRBD1. Germline CDR1 reads SGHKS; CDR2 reads YYEKEE (reference sequence). The V segment lost 6 bases and the J segment 11 bases; nucleotides outside the gene matches: 11. The length of the CDR3 is 14 residues. The CDR3 DNA follows: TGTGCCAGCAACCAGGGGGGGACCGGGGCACCCCTCCACTTT. Translation gives CASNQGGTGAPLHF.

This clonotype was recorded at least ten times. V gene TRBV20-1 combines with J gene TRBJ1-1; 10 positions match TRBD1. The J segment lost 10 bases and the V segment lost 5 bases, leaving 7 bases of the junction unmatched. The CDR3 consists of 12 residues. Germline lookup yields CDR1 DFQATT and CDR2 SNEGSKA (reference sequence). The CDR3 DNA is TGCAGTGCTTGGGACAGGGGAGTAAGAGCTTTCTTT. Its protein is CSAWDRGVRAFF.

This clonotype was counted many times. The chain employs TRBV4-1 and TRBJ1-2; weak D call: TRBD1 (6 bases). Germline V CDR1 and CDR2: MGHRA, YSYEKL. V was cut by 0 bases and J by 8 bases, with 19 bases left in between. The CDR3 runs to 16 residues. The CDR3 DNA follows: TGCGCCAGCAGCCAAGATGATGCACAGGGTTTATGGGGCTACACCTTC. Residues: CASSQDDAQGLWGYTF.

Of note for this clonotype: This likely comes from a read error, as the CDR3 has no conserved phenylalanine or tryptophan at its end. The limits of the CDR3 on the DNA are not certain, so only TCRdb's listed CDR3 is given. The chain is built from TRBV7-2 and TRBJ1-6. The CDR3 sequence runs 8 residues, both termini included. Germline V gene data show CDR1 as SGHTA and CDR2 as FQGNSA. The CDR3 protein is CASSLWQR.

The chain employs TRBV5-1 and TRBJ1-5; D perhaps matches TRBD1 (5 bases). CDR1 is SGHRS, CDR2 YFSETQ, per germline. The CDR3 runs 13 residues. The V end lost 4 bases, the J end lost 3 bases, and 8 bases lay between the germline ends. For the CDR3, the DNA is TGCGCCAGCAGCACGGACAACAATCAGCCCCAGCATTTT. It encodes CASSTDNNQPQHF.

The chain combines TRBV19 with TRBJ2-6, with D unclear. V lost 5 bases, J lost 0 bases, and 17 bases lay in between. This CDR3 comprises 18 residues. The germline V gene has CDR1 LNHDA and CDR2 SQIVND (reference sequence). The CDR3 reads CASSHPSYLYSGANVLTF. DNA of the CDR3: TGTGCCAGTAGTCACCCCAGCTACCTTTACTCTGGGGCCAACGTCCTGACTTTC.

This clonotype was found once. V gene TRBV18 combines with J gene TRBJ2-5; the D gene is possibly TRBD2 (6 bases). CDR3 size: 15 residues. The V end was cut by 4 bases, the J end by 4 bases, with 16 bases between. Germline V gene sequence: CDR1 KGHSH, CDR2 LQKENI. The CDR3 reads CASSLKGGLRETQYF. In DNA, the CDR3 is TGTGCCAGCTCACTGAAAGGAGGGTTACGAGAGACCCAGTACTTC.

On this clonotype itself: Since a much larger clone is just one base distant, this may be a read error. The CDR3 bases are TGCAGTGCTAGCGGGGGGGGGGGACCCTGCAATGAGCAGTTCTTC. Protein product: CSASGGGGPCNEQFF. J is TRBJ2-1 and V is TRBV20-1; 8 bases line up with TRBD2. The germline gives CDR1 DFQATT, CDR2 SNEGSKA (reference sequence). This CDR3 spans 15 amino acids. The V and J ends lost 3 bases and 6 bases, in that order; junction bases with no gene match: 10.

This chain joins TRBV7-6 and TRBJ1-2; D gene ambiguous. The CDR3 is 15 amino acids. Germline V gives CDR1 SGHVS, CDR2 FNYEAQ. Trimming left V 6 bases short and J 7 bases short, with 21 bases between. The CDR3 here is CASSEGWMGMGGYTF. In DNA, the CDR3 is TGTGCCAGCAGTGAAGGGTGGATGGGGATGGGTGGCTACACCTTC.

The chain combines TRBV10-3 with TRBJ2-2; 9 bases align to TRBD1. CDR3 size: 15 residues. Germline V lookup: CDR1 ENHRY, CDR2 SYGVKD. V lost 8 bases, J lost 5 bases, and 9 bases stayed unmatched. The CDR3 reads CAIGDTGGYTGELFF. The DNA of the CDR3 is TGTGCCATCGGGGATACAGGGGGCTATACCGGGGAGCTGTTTTTT.

As regards this clonotype: The junction differs from germline at one of its ends, possibly a read error. The V call is TRBV19, the J call TRBJ1-2; 7 positions agree with TRBD1. The CDR3 sequence is 14 residues long. Per germline, CDR1 LNHDA and CDR2 SQIVND (reference sequence). The CDR3 region has the DNA TGTGCCTGTAGTATAGGTCAGGGGGACTATGGCTACACCTTC. Amino acids: CACSIGQGDYGYTF.

V gene TRBV5-1 combines with J gene TRBJ2-7; 8 bases agree with TRBD1. V was clipped by 0 bases and J by 4 bases; unmatched bases: 9. In germline, CDR1 is SGHRS, CDR2 YFSETQ. The length of the CDR3 is 16 residues. The CDR3 nucleotides are TGCGCCAGCAGCTTGGAACCACAGGGGGAAAGATACGAGCAGTACTTC. It specifies CASSLEPQGERYEQYF. The variable domain in full, with the rest retrieved from reference TRBV5-1 and TRBJ2-7, is KAGVTQTPRYLIKTRGQQVTLSCSPISGHRSVSWYQQTPGQGLQFLFEYFSETQRNKGNFPGRFSGRQFSNSRSEMNVSTLELGDSALYLCASSLEPQGERYEQYFGPGTRLTVT.

This clonotype was recorded many times. V gene TRBV5-1 combines with J gene TRBJ2-6; D not resolved. Germline-derived CDR1 and CDR2 are SGHRS and YFSETQ. CDR3 size: 12 residues. V was shortened by 4 bases and J by 2 bases, with 1 base between the two germline ends. The CDR3 bases are TGCGCCAGCAGCACTGGGGCCAACGTCCTGACTTTC. It yields the protein CASSTGANVLTF. The full variable domain, in which reference TRBV5-1 and TRBJ2-6 provide the parts outside the CDR3, is KAGVTQTPRYLIKTRGQQVTLSCSPISGHRSVSWYQQTPGQGLQFLFEYFSETQRNKGNFPGRFSGRQFSNSRSEMNVSTLELGDSALYLCASSTGANVLTFGAGSRLTVL.

The chain has TRBV4-3 and TRBJ2-6; no clear D. The germline V gene has CDR1 LGHNA and CDR2 YSLEER. V was trimmed by 0 bases and J by 0 bases, leaving 6 bases between them. The CDR3 loop spans 16 amino acids. The CDR3 nucleotides read TGCGCCAGCAGCCAAGATGTTGGCTCTGGGGCCAACGTCCTGACTTTC. It translates to CASSQDVGSGANVLTF.

The chain has TRBV19 and TRBJ2-7, with 9 bases fitting TRBD1. Germline V CDR1 and CDR2: LNHDA, SQIVND (reference sequence). Unmatched junction bases numbered 1, after V lost 9 bases and J lost 1 base. The CDR3 extends over 12 amino acids. This CDR3 reads CASGQGSYEQYF. In nucleotides, the CDR3 is TGTGCCAGCGGACAGGGGTCCTACGAGCAGTACTTC.

This chain uses TRBV2 with TRBJ2-1; 14 nucleotides agree with TRBD2. The trim removed 3 bases at V and 3 bases at J, leaving 4 bases unmatched. Germline loops: CDR1 SNHLY, CDR2 FYNNEI. The CDR3 is 17 residues long. The CDR3 sequence: CASSDGTSGGVYNEQFF. CDR3 nucleotide sequence: TGTGCCAGCAGTGACGGGACTAGCGGGGGAGTCTACAATGAGCAGTTCTTC.

This clonotype was seen at least ten times. This sequence joins TRBV29-1 and TRBJ2-5; 8 nucleotides line up with TRBD1. With V trimmed by 6 bases and J by 1 base, 1 base remained unmatched. This CDR3 has 12 amino acids. Germline V gene data show CDR1 as SQVTM and CDR2 as ANQGSEA. The CDR3 sequence is CSVGQGQETQYF. DNA of the CDR3: TGCAGCGTAGGACAGGGCCAAGAGACCCAGTACTTC.

This chain links TRBV5-5 with TRBJ1-3; the match to TRBD1 covers 9 bases. This CDR3 is built from 16 residues. Germline values: CDR1 SGHKS, CDR2 YYEKEE (reference sequence). V gave up 7 bases and J gave up 6 bases; unmatched junction bases: 14. CDR3 sequence reads: CASGYRGLGVENTIYF. Written as DNA, the CDR3 is TGTGCCAGCGGCTACAGGGGGCTCGGGGTGGAAAACACCATATATTTT.

In regard to this clonotype: At one boundary the junction diverges from the germline segment, which might be a read error. The chain links TRBV7-7 to TRBJ2-7; 8 bases fit TRBD1. Germline V gene data show CDR1 as SSHAT and CDR2 as FNYEAQ (reference sequence). This CDR3 region has 14 residues. The CDR3 nucleotides are TGTGCTAGCAGCTTTGCCGACAGGGGAGGCGAGCAGTACTTC. As protein: CASSFADRGGEQYF.

This chain links TRBV14 with TRBJ1-6, with D possibly TRBD1 on 5 matching bases. The CDR3 extends over 12 amino acids. Germline CDR1 SGHDN, CDR2 FVKESK. Trimming pared 6 bases from V and 9 bases from J, leaving 9 bases between. Written as DNA, the CDR3 is TGTGCCAGCAGTCGGGACGTTTCACCCCTCCACTTT. This sequence encodes CASSRDVSPLHF.

The table lists this clonotype with many counts. The J gene is TRBJ1-4, the V gene TRBV5-7, with 8 bases fitting TRBD1. TRBV5-7 counts as an open reading frame of uncertain function. V shed 7 bases, J shed 8 bases, and the junction held 16 bases outside the gene matches. The CDR3 totals 16 residues. DNA of the CDR3: TGTGCCAGCCCTTCCTATACCGGGACAGGAGAGGAAAAACTGTTTTTT. It translates to CASPSYTGTGEEKLFF.

This clonotype was seen a handful of times. The V call is TRBV6-2 or TRBV6-3, the J call TRBJ2-7, with D perhaps TRBD1 (6 bases). V lost 7 bases and J 2 bases, leaving 21 bases between the germline ends. Per the germline V gene, CDR1 is MNHEY and CDR2 is SVGEGT. This CDR3 is 16 amino acids long. CDR3 region: CASTPRGTLPPYEQYF. CDR3 nucleotides: TGTGCCAGCACGCCTCGAGGGACACTTCCCCCCTACGAGCAGTACTTC.

The chain joins TRBV7-2 to TRBJ1-1; D perhaps matches TRBD1 (5 bases). CDR1 SGHTA and CDR2 FQGNSA come from the germline V gene. This CDR3 spans 15 amino acids. V was trimmed by 5 bases and J by 0 bases, leaving 13 bases between them. CDR3: CASSPVGGMNTEAFF. The CDR3 DNA is TGTGCCAGCAGCCCAGTGGGGGGAATGAACACTGAAGCTTTCTTT.

In this sample, this clonotype turned up many times. The chain combines TRBV2 with TRBJ1-4; TRBD1 matches at 7 bases. The CDR3 runs 15 residues. The J segment lost 3 bases and the V segment lost 6 bases, leaving 7 bases of the junction unmatched. The germline V gene has CDR1 SNHLY and CDR2 FYNNEI. CDR3 sequence reads: CASRPRTGPNEKLFF. CDR3 DNA: TGTGCCAGCAGACCCCGGACAGGACCTAATGAAAAACTGTTTTTT.